Presented here are 18 T cell receptor beta chains from one specimen sequenced in a study of shared clonotypes between healthy human individuals. Sequenced by immunoSEQ multiplex PCR; TCRdb stores in-frame clones only, minus some. The sample holds some 1,400,000 clones, around 95% seen once. Sequenced input: naive CD4+ T cells sorted from blood. Subset reported: CD45RA+ positively selected. The receptors come from a young man in good health.

This sequence joins TRBV15 and TRBJ2-1, with 14 bases aligning to TRBD2. Germline-derived CDR1 and CDR2 are LNHNV and YYDKDF (reference sequence). V trimming: 4 bases; J trimming: 7 bases; junction bases outside the gene matches: 9. The CDR3 has 17 amino acids. In nucleotides, the CDR3 is TGTGCCACCAGCAAAGTCGGGACTAGCGGGAGTATGAATGAGCAGTTCTTC. Protein: CATSKVGTSGSMNEQFF.

The count of this clone is one. The junction departs from germline at one end; a sequencing error may be responsible. This rearrangement joins TRBV6-5 to TRBJ2-3; 7 bases map to TRBD1. Germline V CDR1 and CDR2: MNHEY, SVGAGI. The CDR3 covers 13 residues. The CDR3 spells CASRSQGDAGFVF. CDR3 in DNA: TGTGCCAGCAGGTCTCAGGGGGACGCAGGTTTCGTTTTT.

The chain employs TRBV5-6 and TRBJ1-5, with TRBD1 matching 9 bases. CDR1 and CDR2 (germline): SGHDT, YYEEEE. Trimming removed 5 bases from V and 9 bases from J; junction bases left unmatched: 12. The CDR3 contains 15 residues. The CDR3: CASSRRDRVNWPQHF. CDR3 nucleotides: TGTGCCAGCAGTCGCCGGGACAGGGTGAATTGGCCCCAGCATTTT.

The CDR3 sequence: CASIRSYGETQYF. The CDR3 DNA reads as TGTGCCAGCATTAGGTCCTACGGGGAGACCCAGTACTTC. The J gene is TRBJ2-5, the V gene TRBV6-1, with D unclear. The V and J ends lost 7 bases and 5 bases respectively, with 14 bases between them. The CDR3 has 13 residues. Germline CDR1 is MNHNS and CDR2 is SASEGT.

The rearrangement joins TRBV9 to TRBJ1-3; 8 bases fit TRBD1. Trimming took 0 bases from V and 1 from J; bases not matched to a gene: 9. The CDR3 loop spans 18 amino acids. Germline V gives CDR1 SGDLS, CDR2 YYNGEE. This CDR3 is CASSVEPSGGASGNTIYF. CDR3 DNA: TGTGCCAGCAGCGTAGAACCCTCAGGGGGCGCGTCTGGAAACACCATATATTTT.

J is TRBJ2-7 and V is TRBV28; 14 nucleotides match TRBD2. Germline assignment: CDR1 MDHEN and CDR2 SYDVKM. The CDR3 is 12 residues long. In nucleotides, the CDR3 is TGTGTGACTAGCGGGAGGGGCTACGAGCAGTACTTC. It translates to CVTSGRGYEQYF.

The rearrangement joins TRBV30 to TRBJ2-7; D possibly corresponds to TRBD1 (5 bases). The CDR3 runs to 17 residues. The germline V gene encodes CDR1 GTSNPN and CDR2 SVGIG (reference sequence). V was cut by 0 bases and J by 2 bases, with 20 bases left in between. CDR3 DNA sequence: TGTGCCTGGAGTGTACCAACTCCAGGTGGGGCTACCTACGAGCAGTACTTC. It translates to CAWSVPTPGGATYEQYF.

The chain joins TRBV9 to TRBJ2-1, with 8 bases aligning to TRBD1. The germline CDR1 and CDR2 sequences are SGDLS and YYNGEE. With V trimmed by 5 bases and J by 8 bases, 9 bases remained unmatched. This CDR3 is built from 14 residues. The CDR3 loop is CASSTTGEYHEQFF. The CDR3 DNA sequence: TGTGCCAGCAGTACGACAGGGGAATATCATGAGCAGTTCTTC. Full variable domain (outside the CDR3, taken from reference TRBV9 and TRBJ2-1): DSGVTQTPKHLITATGQRVTLRCSPRSGDLSVYWYQQSLDQGLQFLIQYYNGEERAKGNILERFSAQQFPDLHSELNLSSLELGDSALYFCASSTTGEYHEQFFGPGTRLTVL.

The chain joins TRBV7-2 to TRBJ2-2; the match to TRBD2 covers 8 bases. The CDR3 length is 17 residues. CDR1 SGHTA and CDR2 FQGNSA come from the germline V gene. V trimming: 6 bases; J trimming: 0 bases; junction bases outside the gene matches: 9. CDR3 sequence: CASSFPGLGTNTGELFF. The CDR3 DNA follows: TGTGCCAGCAGTTTCCCGGGACTAGGGACGAACACCGGGGAGCTGTTTTTT.

The rearrangement joins TRBV29-1 to TRBJ1-1; D is uncertain. The germline gives CDR1 SQVTM, CDR2 ANQGSEA. V was clipped by 8 bases and J by 1 base, with 20 bases between them. This CDR3 region has 15 residues. The CDR3 loop is CSTTTRNEPNTEAFF. CDR3 nucleotides: TGCAGCACCACCACCCGGAACGAACCGAACACTGAAGCTTTCTTT. Complete variable domain (other parts from reference TRBV29-1 and TRBJ1-1): SAVISQKPSRDICQRGTSLTIQCQVDSQVTMMFWYRQQPGQSLTLIATANQGSEATYESGFVIDKFPISRPNLTFSTLTVSNMSPEDSSIYLCSTTTRNEPNTEAFFGQGTRLTVV.

The chain is built from TRBV9 and TRBJ2-7, with 9 bases that match TRBD1. The CDR3 is 14 amino acids. J lost 2 bases, V lost 2 bases, and 2 bases had no gene match. CDR1 is SGDLS and CDR2 is YYNGEE in the germline V gene. This CDR3 reads CASSVTGGAYEQYF. The DNA of the CDR3 is TGTGCCAGCAGCGTGACAGGGGGGGCCTACGAGCAGTACTTC.

V is TRBV5-5 and J is TRBJ2-7; 11 bases agree with TRBD2. The ends lost 4 bases at V and 0 bases at J; junction bases unmatched: 0. The germline V gene encodes CDR1 SGHKS and CDR2 YYEKEE (reference sequence). The CDR3 contains 14 residues. CDR3 nucleotide sequence: TGTGCCAGCAGCGGGACTAGCGGCTCCTACGAGCAGTACTTC. Translating gives CASSGTSGSYEQYF. Using reference TRBV5-5 and TRBJ2-7 for the parts outside the CDR3, the full variable domain is DAGVTQSPTHLIKTRGQQVTLRCSPISGHKSVSWYQQVLGQGPQFIFQYYEKEERGRGNFPDRFSARQFPNYSSELNVNALLLGDSALYLCASSGTSGSYEQYFGPGTRLTVT.

The J gene is TRBJ2-1, the V gene TRBV28; TRBD2 matches 13 bases. Germline CDR1 is MDHEN and CDR2 is SYDVKM. The CDR3 runs 16 residues. J lost 3 bases, V lost 10 bases, and 9 bases had no gene match. The CDR3: CATLTSGRAIYNEQFF. CDR3 in DNA: TGTGCCACCCTAACTAGCGGGAGGGCCATCTACAATGAGCAGTTCTTC.

This chain links TRBV15 with TRBJ2-1, with a tentative D call TRBD2 (5 bases). Germline CDR1 LNHNV, CDR2 YYDKDF (reference sequence). V lost 0 bases to trimming and J lost 7 bases, with 10 bases between them. The CDR3 covers 14 residues. Here the CDR3 reads CATSRDSVVNEQFF. CDR3 DNA sequence: TGTGCCACCAGCAGAGATAGCGTTGTTAATGAGCAGTTCTTC.

The chain combines TRBV7-9 with TRBJ2-5, with TRBD1 matching over 11 bases. The CDR3 extends over 15 amino acids. The V gene end was trimmed by 5 bases and the J gene end by 5 bases; junction bases not matched to a gene: 7. Germline lookup yields CDR1 SEHNR and CDR2 FQNEAQ (reference sequence). The CDR3 DNA reads TGTGCCAGCAGCCCCTGGGACAGGGGGTACGAGACCCAGTACTTC. Translated, it gives CASSPWDRGYETQYF.

CDR3 DNA sequence: TGTGCCAGCAGTTCAATCCGGGGGAGCTCCTACAATGAGCAGTTCTTC. This encodes CASSSIRGSSYNEQFF. V and J are TRBV6-5 and TRBJ2-1, with a tentative D call TRBD2 (6 bases). The V gene lost 4 bases and the J gene lost 0 bases, with 13 bases spanning the gap. The germline V gene has CDR1 MNHEY and CDR2 SVGAGI. CDR3 size: 16 residues.

This clone was detected only once. The V and J genes are TRBV7-2 and TRBJ2-3; TRBD2 agrees at 8 bases. The junction had 8 bases not matched to a gene; V was cut back by 2 bases and J by 4 bases. This CDR3 is built from 16 residues. In germline, CDR1 is SGHTA, CDR2 FQGNSA. The CDR3 DNA is TGTGCCAGCAGCTTAAGGGTAGCGGGAATCTCAGATACGCAGTATTTT. Residues: CASSLRVAGISDTQYF.

The chain has TRBV7-9 and TRBJ2-7; no firm D call. The CDR3 loop spans 13 amino acids. The germline CDR1 and CDR2 sequences are SEHNR and FQNEAQ (reference sequence). With 5 bases removed from V and 2 bases from J, the gap between germline ends came to 10 bases. CDR3 DNA sequence: TGTGCCAGCAGCAAACCTCCCGCCTACGAGCAGTACTTC. As protein: CASSKPPAYEQYF.